This TCR beta chain appears in the sequencing data of a study of cytomegalovirus exposure and HLA in healthy donors (dated by TCRdb to 2017 to 2019). Study-wide context: An earlier analysis of 587 of the donors reported over 250 Gb of sequence data and around 120 million unique TCR beta sequences obtained from around 170 million T cells. An early release covering about 600 HLA-typed donors comprised roughly 300 gigabases of sequencing data and some 79 million unique TCR sequences. The genetic ancestry cluster associated with self-reported Caucasian donors included approximately 85% of the roughly 360 genotyped donors. The aim of the study was to test whether cataloging public T cell receptors could identify signatures of past pathogen exposure. The study profiled the T cell repertoires of more than 500 subjects by immunosequencing and related them to cytomegalovirus serostatus. In addition to the first cohort of 666 subjects, a separate validation cohort of 120 different subjects was used. The study combined high-throughput TCR immunosequencing, statistical association of individual TCRs with disease status, and machine learning to predict cytomegalovirus infection status. In a later analysis, previously published TCR beta repertoires from roughly 710 donors were re-analyzed and high-resolution HLA genotyping was added so that TCR occurrence patterns could be studied. In the later analysis, no new phenotypic data were used to find candidate immune exposures; instead, reliance was placed on TCR beta sequences and their occurrence across donors. To decide whether each TCR beta V gene segment behaved as functional or pseudogenic, an earlier analysis of some 600 of the donors relied on high-throughput TCR beta sequencing. Alongside the repertoire data, information on donor age, sex, ethnicity and CMV serostatus was compiled. Genome-wide SNP genotypes for about 55% of the 666 donors were used in a later genetic analysis, which treated that subset as a discovery cohort. All discovery cohort repertoires had been generated on a single sequencing platform. HLA typing included class I and class II loci at four-digit resolution. Typing coverage varied by locus: about 620-640 donors for A, B, C, DRB1 and DQB1; roughly 520 for DQA1; over 600 for DPA1; fewer than 480 for DPB1. Roughly 5 DR-DQ haplotypes were handled as single units for association and clustering because linkage in the cohort was strong. Across around 400 genotyped donors of the cohort, an average of 235,054 unique TCR beta nucleotide sequences per donor were sequenced, and 15% to 20% of those sequences were non-productive. The paper's findings and limits, for the study overall: The authors suggested that the approach could potentially be generalized to other disease states and immunological phenotypes. Assigning TCR associations to individual alleles was difficult when HLA alleles, especially DR and DQ, strongly co-occurred. Because counts were too low, roughly 16 rarely observed V segments, including chromosome 9 orphons, were excluded from the earlier analysis of under 650 of the donors. A further reported finding was that TCR beta sequences accurately predicted the HLA-A and HLA-B alleles for most subjects in the first cohort. A cluster of highly shared sequence variants was judged likely to represent a technical artifact of the sequencing pipeline. Cytomegalovirus status was reported to be diagnosed by the classifier with high specificity and sensitivity in both the original and validation cohorts. In vitro tests confirmed that three of the cytomegalovirus-associated TCR beta chains recognize cytomegalovirus antigens. According to a later analysis, TCR association rates differed among HLA loci, with DRB1 alleles showing the most associated TCRs and HLA-C alleles showing the fewest. Some IMGT-functional V segments, including TRBV6-2 and TRBV6-3, could not be told apart with the 87-base-pair reads, so those segments were excluded. A later analysis found that most CMV-associated TCR beta chains appeared HLA-restricted, with HLA associations seemingly driven largely by CMV exposure. A later genetic analysis associated a missense DCLRE1C variant with V-gene and J-gene trimming of TCR beta chains, and an independent cohort replicated the association. Presence/absence analyses assumed roughly uniform sequencing depth across donors, an assumption that may not hold. Compared with equally common non-associated chains, HLA-associated TCR beta chains in a later analysis were more clonally expanded and had lower generation probabilities. In the study, some 180 TCR beta chains were listed as associated with cytomegalovirus. Because HLA typing was unavailable for some donors at each locus, only the typed subset was used in association tests. In a later genetic analysis, fewer N-insertions in productive TCRs were reported among donors in an Asian-associated ancestry cluster than the roughly 700-donor mean. Correlated functional status among segregating V segments might be attributable to linkage disequilibrium, but an unknown experimental factor could not be ruled out. Several of the top co-occurrence clusters appeared to be linked to parvovirus B19, influenza, CMV and Epstein-Barr virus, according to a later analysis. Most TCR sequences were seen in very few donors, while some public TCRs were found in many individuals. In an earlier analysis of about 600 of the donors, most TCR beta V segments appeared in productive rearrangements about 90% or about 30% of the time, broadly matching IMGT annotations. A later analysis associated roughly 17,000 TCR beta sequences with specific HLA alleles at a false discovery rate of 0.05. This cohort had only TCR beta chains sequenced, and the lack of alpha or paired-chain data limited which features could be detected. For the cohort, immune exposure information was limited to CMV serostatus.

The cohort comprised hundreds of healthy bone marrow donors. At the time of sampling, every cohort member was nominally healthy, though immune exposures that went unrecorded were likely present. The donor was CMV seronegative and was included in the group of under 450 seronegative cohort members. Each donor provided a peripheral blood sample, and peripheral blood mononuclear cells were used for TCR beta sequencing. The Qiagen DNeasy Blood Extraction Kit was used to extract genomic DNA from the blood cell samples. Receptor amplification or capture employed the immunoSEQ multiplex PCR assay. The multiplex PCR relied on a mix of 60 forward primers for TCR Vbeta segments and 13 reverse primers for TCR Jbeta segments. The CDR3 region of rearranged TCR beta genes was amplified from genomic DNA with a multiplex PCR assay. Amplified TCR beta libraries were sequenced as 87-base-pair reads on the Illumina HiSeq System. Under the source paper's analysis protocol: Across the roughly 700 repertoires, a later analysis counted around 80 million unique TCR beta chains, 8.5 million to 12 million of which were shared by at least two donors. A nearest-neighbor algorithm error-corrected the raw reads and collapsed the reads into unique sequences, merging closely related sequences to remove PCR and sequencing errors. CDR3 sequences were aligned to IMGT reference sequences to assign V, D and J gene segments. For a sequence to be retained, a match of at least six nucleotides was required to both a V gene segment and a J gene segment. A rearrangement counted as productive if the CDR3 had no stop codons and remained in frame with V and J, and every other rearrangement counted as non-productive. CDR3 was defined by IMGT convention, running from the second conserved V-encoded cysteine to the conserved J-encoded phenylalanine. Sequences without an unambiguous match to a single V gene segment were excluded from the earlier analysis of approximately 600 of the donors. An earlier analysis of about 600 of the donors called V segments functional above 56.7% productive rearrangements and segregating when the between-donor standard deviation exceeded 5%. To diagnose cytomegalovirus status from the catalog of TCR beta chain sequences, a statistical classification framework was built. A later analysis assigned V and J genes by comparing TCR nucleotide sequences with IMGT/GENE-DB human TR gene sequences. Using the TCRdist pipeline, a later analysis assigned CDR3 sequences along with most-parsimonious VDJ recombination scenarios. In a later analysis, every TCR beta chain was defined by the combination of its CDR3 amino acid sequence and its V-gene family, and reads without a unique V-gene family were dropped. A later analysis removed several hundred highly shared, low-generation-probability nucleotide sequences to deal with suspected cross-contamination and a sequencing artifact. A later analysis calculated a clonal expansion index for each public chain from normalized within-repertoire ranks of inferred template counts. In a later analysis, generation probabilities were computed with a VDJ recombination model fitted to out-of-frame rearrangements, and the resulting probabilities were checked against IGoR. A later analysis scored TCR-TCR, TCR-HLA and TCR-CMV co-occurrence with hypergeometric tests, applying a repertoire-size bias correction to TCR pairs. A later analysis estimated false discovery rates by permuting HLA or CMV assignments 20 times. In a later analysis, co-occurring TCRs were grouped using DBSCAN, and TCRdist sequence similarity was added for clustering within HLA-allele-positive subsets. For co-occurrence clustering, repertoires with fewer than 30,000 or more than 120,000 public chains were excluded, along with a handful of repertoires with anomalous nucleotide sharing. This is the immuneACCESS table as TCRdb keeps it, with only in-frame sequences that have V and J called. A part of the clones is gone; compared with another copy, unresolved V genes explain less than half, and the rest is unexplained. V and J calls and clone size are copied from that table; D and trimming were computed from the DNA. This sample holds hundreds of thousands of clones; roughly 80% were observed only once. The ten largest clones take up about 3% of the sample.

About this clone: Its antigen has not been determined. No base quality values were provided; no much bigger clone lies one nucleotide off.

The CDR3 contains 15 residues, cysteine and phenylalanine counted. Only the CDR3 DNA stays, 45 bases, in frame from base 1. The germline V gene (reference sequence) specifies SGHNT as CDR1 and YYREEE as CDR2. V and J are trimmed by 4 bases and 4 bases, and the gene matches miss 6 bases of the junction. The V and J segments used are TRBV5-4 and TRBJ2-1, with 9 central nucleotides matching TRBD2. Sequencing input: PBMCs. This TCR was recovered from a man aged 25 to 40 in good health and CMV-seronegative. The CDR3 region reads CASSARLADYNEQFF. The sequence in DNA is TGTGCCAGCAGCGCCCGACTAGCGGATTACAATGAGCAGTTCTTC.